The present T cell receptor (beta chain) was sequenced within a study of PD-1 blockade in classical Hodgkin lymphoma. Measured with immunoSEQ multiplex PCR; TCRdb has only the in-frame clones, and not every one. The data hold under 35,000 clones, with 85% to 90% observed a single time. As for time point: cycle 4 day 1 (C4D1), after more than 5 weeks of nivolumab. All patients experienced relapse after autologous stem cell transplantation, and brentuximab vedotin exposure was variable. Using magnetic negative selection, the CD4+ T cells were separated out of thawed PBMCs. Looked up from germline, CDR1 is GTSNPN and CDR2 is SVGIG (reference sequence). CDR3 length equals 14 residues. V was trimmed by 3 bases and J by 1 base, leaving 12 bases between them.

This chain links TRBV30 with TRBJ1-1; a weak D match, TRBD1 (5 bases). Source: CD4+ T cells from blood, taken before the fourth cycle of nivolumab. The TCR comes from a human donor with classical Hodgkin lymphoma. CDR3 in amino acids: CAWSLDGGNTEAFF. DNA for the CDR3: TGTGCCTGGAGCTTAGACGGGGGGAACACTGAAGCTTTCTTT.